This T cell receptor (beta chain) was sequenced in a study of radiotherapy plus CTLA-4 blockade in lung cancer. Whole-study context: Of the patients, more than 15% showed objective responses and under 40% attained disease control.

General study results and limits: There was expansion of tumor-derived TCR clones in blood after radiotherapy plus ipilimumab. With interferon-beta, early dynamics of blood T cell clones were reported to best predict response.

Method: immunoSEQ multiplex PCR; TCRdb's copy keeps in-frame clones and lacks some. The sample contains tens of thousands of clones, around 85% of which appear only once. As for this clone: Its antigen is still unknown.

The sequencing used peripheral blood, collected from a patient treated with radiotherapy plus ipilimumab. The TCR was taken from a human donor with non-small cell lung cancer who had stable disease on radiotherapy plus ipilimumab.

Here the CDR3 DNA reads TGTGCCAGCAGCTTATTTAGTGGCTACACCTTC. Its protein is CASSLFSGYTF. The V call is TRBV7-2, the J call TRBJ1-2; D unresolved. Germline V lookup: CDR1 SGHTA, CDR2 FQGNSA. V gave up 2 bases and J gave up 7 bases, with 5 bases separating them. The CDR3 covers 11 residues. The full variable domain, rest sourced from reference TRBV7-2 and TRBJ1-2, is GAGVSQSPSNKVTEKGKDVELRCDPISGHTALYWYRQSLGQGLEFLIYFQGNSAPDKSGLPSDRFSAERTGGSVSTLTIQRTQQEDSAVYLCASSLFSGYTFGSGTRLTVV.